This T cell receptor beta chain originates from a study of patients and donors after allogeneic stem cell transplantation (dated by TCRdb to the early 2020s). This clonotype turned up a few times. Its cognate antigen has yet to be identified. No base quality values were provided; no much bigger clone lies one nucleotide off. The protocol used for the library was RT-PCR. Sequencing used a NextSeq 550. TCRdb applied fastp at Q25 and MiXCR to the public reads, then kept only in-frame beta chains. Entries that share a CDR3 protein sequence are merged under the most common genes and DNA. Across this sample there are fewer than 75,000 distinct CDR3 sequences, with 26% seen only once. Clones ranked in the top ten supply around 27% of the sample. V drops 3 bases and J drops 5 bases, leaving 17 bases in between. The cysteine opens and the phenylalanine closes a CDR3 of 15 amino acids. Only the CDR3 DNA stays, 45 bases, in frame from base 1. CDR1 SGDLS and CDR2 YYNGEE are derived from the germline V gene.

This TCR was recovered from a human donor who was either an allogeneic HSCT recipient or a stem cell or donor lymphocyte infusion donor (not recorded which). It is not recorded whose cells these are; they may come from a transplant donor. Source material: blood, either unsorted or a sorted T cell fraction (not recorded which). This chain joins TRBV9 to TRBJ1-1; a weak D assignment points to TRBD1 (6 bases agree). In nucleotides, the sequence is TGTGCCAGCAGCGGAACAGGGCTTTTTACGACTGAAGCTTTCTTT. Its protein product is CASSGTGLFTTEAFF.